This is a list of T cell receptor beta chains from one sample in a study of cytomegalovirus exposure and HLA in healthy donors. Profiling relied on immunoSEQ multiplex PCR, and the TCRdb table lists in-frame clones only, not all of them. Of tens of thousands of clones listed, around 80% are singletons. The source material was PBMCs. Receptor source: a man aged 50 or older in good health and CMV-seropositive. The CDR3 runs from the conserved cysteine through the conserved F or W. D genes are given only for firm matches. Size is omitted from some rows. Given values are once, few, many or a class for expanded clones.

cdr3_nt: TGTGCCAGCAGCCTGGGTCAGGGAGGAGAGACCCAGTACTTC
cdr3_aa: CASSLGQGGETQYF
clone_size: .
d_call: .
v_call: TRBV5-8
j_call: TRBJ2-5

cdr3_nt: TGTGCCAGCAGCTTACAAGCGGGAGCCGCAGATACGCAGTATTTT
cdr3_aa: CASSLQAGAADTQYF
clone_size: once
d_call: TRBD2
v_call: TRBV7-2
j_call: TRBJ2-3

cdr3_nt: TGTGCCATCAGTGACCCCTCGGGACAGCTATCCTACAATGAGCAGTTCTTC
cdr3_aa: CAISDPSGQLSYNEQFF
clone_size: .
d_call: TRBD1
v_call: TRBV10-3
j_call: TRBJ2-1

cdr3_nt: TGCGCCAGCAGTGAGCTGGGACGGGAGGGAAACACCGGGGAGCTGTTTTTT
cdr3_aa: CASSELGREGNTGELFF
clone_size: .
d_call: TRBD2
v_call: TRBV10-1
j_call: TRBJ2-2

cdr3_nt: TGTGCCAGCAGCCAGAGACAGTCACTCCTCTATGGCTACACCTTC
cdr3_aa: CASSQRQSLLYGYTF
clone_size: .
d_call: .
v_call: TRBV4-2
j_call: TRBJ1-2

cdr3_nt: TGTGCCAGCAGAAGCATTCGGGGGACTGAAGCTTTCTTT
cdr3_aa: CASRSIRGTEAFF
clone_size: few
d_call: .
v_call: TRBV27
j_call: TRBJ1-1

cdr3_nt: TGTGCCAGCAGCTTGGCAGGGATGAGCACTGTTCTGGAGACCCAGTACTTC
cdr3_aa: CASSLAGMSTVLETQYF
clone_size: .
d_call: .
v_call: TRBV5-6
j_call: TRBJ2-5

cdr3_nt: TGTGCCAGCAGCCCCGGACCAGGGGTAGGGACCGGGGAGCTGTTTTTT
cdr3_aa: CASSPGPGVGTGELFF
clone_size: few
d_call: .
v_call: TRBV7-9
j_call: TRBJ2-2

cdr3_nt: TGTGCCAGCAGTGAATTTCCGGCGGCAGGGGGCCAGCCCCAGCATTTT
cdr3_aa: CASSEFPAAGGQPQHF
clone_size: .
d_call: TRBD1
v_call: TRBV6-1
j_call: TRBJ1-5

cdr3_nt: TGCGCCAGCAGCCAAAGTCCGGGAGCCGACTACGAGCAGTACTTC
cdr3_aa: CASSQSPGADYEQYF
clone_size: .
d_call: .
v_call: TRBV4-1
j_call: TRBJ2-7

cdr3_nt: TGTGCCAGTAGTACGTCCCCCGGACAGTTCTATAGCAATCAGCCCCAGCATTTT
cdr3_aa: CASSTSPGQFYSNQPQHF
clone_size: .
d_call: .
v_call: TRBV19
j_call: TRBJ1-5

cdr3_nt: TGTGCCTGGAGTGTTTTAATGCTGGTAGGGACAGGGGGTTCACCCCTCCACTTT
cdr3_aa: CAWSVLMLVGTGGSPLHF
clone_size: .
d_call: TRBD1
v_call: TRBV30
j_call: TRBJ1-6

cdr3_nt: TGCACCAGCAGCCAAGATCCGAACTTGATTTATGGCTACACCTTC
cdr3_aa: CTSSQDPNLIYGYTF
clone_size: .
d_call: .
v_call: TRBV1
j_call: TRBJ1-2

cdr3_nt: TGTGCCGGTAGTACCGGACGGACAGCCTACACTGAAGCTTTCTTT
cdr3_aa: CAGSTGRTAYTEAFF
clone_size: .
d_call: .
v_call: TRBV19
j_call: TRBJ1-1

cdr3_nt: TGCGCCAGCAGTTCAGGACTAGCGGGAGGTACGTACTTC
cdr3_aa: CASSSGLAGGTYF
clone_size: .
d_call: TRBD2
v_call: TRBV5-1
j_call: TRBJ2-4

cdr3_nt: TGTGCCAGCAGCTTAGTGGGAGCGTCCTACGAGCAGTACTTC
cdr3_aa: CASSLVGASYEQYF
clone_size: few
d_call: .
v_call: TRBV13
j_call: TRBJ2-7

cdr3_nt: TGTGCCATCAGCCCGGGACAGGCCGTAGGGGAAAAACTGTTTTTT
cdr3_aa: CAISPGQAVGEKLFF
clone_size: .
d_call: TRBD1
v_call: TRBV10-3
j_call: TRBJ1-4